The sequence of this T cell receptor (beta chain) was determined in a study of blood T cell repertoires in COVID-19. Repertoires were generated with immunoSEQ multiplex PCR, while TCRdb's copy carries only in-frame clones and drops some. The sample consists of tens of thousands of clones, roughly four fifths of them appearing once. This CDR3 is 13 amino acids long. Trimming shortened V by 4 bases and J by 6 bases, and 12 bases separated the two germline ends. Germline CDR1 and CDR2: MNHEY and SMNVEV (reference sequence). Recruited during active infection, patients (from Seattle) were subsequently followed longitudinally.

The chain carries TRBV27 and TRBJ1-2, with a tentative D call TRBD1 (6 bases). Sequencing input: peripheral blood. This TCR was recovered from a man aged 65 to 79 with COVID-19, enrolled during active disease. CDR3 sequence (DNA): TGTGCCAGCAGTTCAACAGGGTTGGATGGCTACACCTTC. It yields the protein CASSSTGLDGYTF.